This T cell receptor (beta chain) derives from a study of blood T cells in healthy people across ages. The germline V gene encodes CDR1 MNHNY and CDR2 SVGAGI (reference sequence). Trimming took 2 bases from V and 5 from J, leaving 16 bases between them. The CDR3 contains 15 residues. PCR was performed a second time for 7 to 11 cycles using a sample-barcoded 5' primer and a J-beta primer mix. Every cDNA was tagged by a template-switch adaptor with 12 random nucleotides. Sequencing of every sample gave 2.5 million or more CDR3-containing paired-end reads. In TCRdb, the 5' RACE reads were re-called with MiXCR into one record per CDR3 protein. The data contain about a million distinct CDR3 sequences, roughly half of them singletons. The sample holds a few counts of this clonotype. Its antigen is still unknown. General study points: TCR beta diversity tracked closely with naive T cell percentage.

RNA extraction gave at least 5 micrograms of total RNA per sample. Material: blood. This chain links TRBV6-6 with TRBJ2-7, with D maybe TRBD2 (6 bases). This TCR was recovered from a woman in her sixties or seventies in good health. CDR3 region: CASSYPQGGNDEQYF. DNA for the CDR3: TGTGCCAGCAGTTACCCCCAGGGCGGGAACGACGAGCAGTACTTC.